A single sample is the source of the 10 T cell receptor beta chains below, sequenced in a study of blood T cell repertoires in COVID-19. The assay was immunoSEQ multiplex PCR, and TCRdb's table has in-frame clones only and misses some. The sample includes 95,000 to 120,000 clones, just over 70% of them seen just once. The sequencing sample was made of peripheral blood. All receptors derive from a woman between 40 and 50 years old with acute or convalescent COVID-19.

This clone was found a few times. In DNA, the CDR3 is TGTGCCAGTAGCCCCGACAGGGTTGGCACCGGGGAGCTGTTTTTT. Translation gives CASSPDRVGTGELFF. V and J are TRBV19 and TRBJ2-2, with TRBD1 identical over 7 bases. The V gene's germline CDR1 is LNHDA and CDR2 SQIVND (reference sequence). With V trimmed by 6 bases and J by 4 bases, 8 bases remained unmatched. The CDR3 sequence is 15 residues long.

This clone was observed a few times. This sequence joins TRBV5-1 and TRBJ1-6; D not resolved. The V gene's germline CDR1 is SGHRS and CDR2 YFSETQ. The CDR3 loop spans 16 amino acids. The V gene lost 4 bases and the J gene lost 6 bases, with 17 bases spanning the gap. CDR3 residues: CASSPRSQRVNSPLHF. The CDR3 coding sequence is TGCGCCAGCAGCCCCCGTAGCCAACGGGTTAATTCACCCCTCCACTTT.

This clone was seen a handful of times. This chain joins TRBV7-3 and TRBJ1-1; 8 nucleotides align to TRBD1. Germline trimming cut 4 bases from V and 3 bases from J; bases unmatched to any gene: 4. Germline assignment: CDR1 SGHTA and CDR2 FQGTGA. The CDR3 loop spans 14 amino acids. The CDR3 DNA reads TGTGCCAGCAGCTCGACAGGGGTTGACACTGAAGCTTTCTTT. Amino acid sequence: CASSSTGVDTEAFF.

This chain links TRBV2 with TRBJ1-5; D call uncertain. V was shortened by 6 bases and J by 2 bases, with 14 bases between the two germline ends. CDR3 length: 15 amino acids. The V gene's germline CDR1 is SNHLY and CDR2 FYNNEI. This chain's CDR3 is CASRRTPEGNQPQHF. The CDR3 nucleotides are TGTGCCAGCAGGAGGACTCCCGAAGGCAATCAGCCCCAGCATTTT.

The rearrangement joins TRBV7-2 to TRBJ2-1, with 8 bases matching TRBD2. This CDR3 spans 16 amino acids. The V gene's germline CDR1 is SGHTA and CDR2 FQGNSA. V was clipped by 0 bases and J by 6 bases; unmatched bases: 7. The CDR3 region is CASSLARGGLRNEQFF. CDR3 nucleotides: TGTGCCAGCAGCTTAGCACGCGGGGGGCTCCGCAATGAGCAGTTCTTC.

The rearrangement uses TRBV5-6 and TRBJ2-2; 8 bases fit TRBD2. Germline V lookup: CDR1 SGHDT, CDR2 YYEEEE. V was clipped by 1 base and J by 3 bases; unmatched bases: 5. The CDR3 consists of 16 residues. CDR3 sequence: CASSLTGGADTGELFF. In DNA, the CDR3 is TGTGCCAGCAGCTTGACCGGGGGGGCAGACACCGGGGAGCTGTTTTTT.

J is TRBJ1-6 and V is TRBV7-9, with D perhaps TRBD1 (6 bases). V was cut by 2 bases and J by 4 bases, with 18 bases left in between. Germline CDR1 and CDR2: SEHNR and FQNEAQ (reference sequence). The CDR3 runs to 18 residues. This CDR3 reads CASSLPAIGQLYNSPLHF. CDR3 nucleotides: TGTGCCAGCAGCTTACCCGCTATCGGACAGCTATATAATTCACCCCTCCACTTT.

J is TRBJ2-7 and V is TRBV27; D gene unclear. V was pared by 5 bases and J by 3 bases, with 17 bases between. The germline CDR1 and CDR2 sequences are MNHEY and SMNVEV (reference sequence). The CDR3 covers 15 residues. DNA of the CDR3: TGTGCCAGCAGTCGAAGTGGGCGATGGGTCTACGAGCAGTACTTC. Residues: CASSRSGRWVYEQYF.

The chain combines TRBV5-6 with TRBJ2-5; 8 positions agree with TRBD1. CDR3 length equals 14 residues. V shed 6 bases, J shed 1 base, and the junction held 5 bases outside the gene matches. Germline V gene lookup returns CDR1 SGHDT and CDR2 YYEEEE. The CDR3, as DNA: TGTGCCAGCACATATACAGGGGGCCAAGAGACCCAGTACTTC. Protein product: CASTYTGGQETQYF.

This clone was picked up one time. The rearrangement links TRBV30 to TRBJ1-3; no reliable D call. CDR3 length: 15 amino acids. V shed 5 bases and J shed 0 bases, with 14 bases lying between them. From germline, CDR1 is GTSNPN and CDR2 SVGIG (reference sequence). The CDR3, as DNA: TGTGCCTGGGCCGGGAAACCGAACTCTGGAAACACCATATATTTT. This gives the protein CAWAGKPNSGNTIYF.